Sequencing of this T cell receptor beta chain was carried out in a study of T cells expressing NK-cell markers. Overall study findings and caveats: Also leading the CD3+CD56-NKG2C+ fraction in a handful of donors were these clonotypes. Expanded NKG2C+ T cell clones were not confirmed as HCMV-specific.

TCRdb re-called the 5' RACE reads; every CDR3 protein appears as one record, without DNA. In total, the table holds about 460,000 distinct CDR3 sequences. Points on this clonotype: Antigen: not known.

There are 15 residues in the CDR3. Germline loops: CDR1 MNHEY, CDR2 SMNVEV (reference sequence). This chain uses TRBV27 with TRBJ2-1; with no DNA, the TCRdb D assignment of TRBD1 cannot be verified. What was sequenced was blood T cells: a sorted CD56 or NKG2C T cell subset, CD4+ or CD8+ T cells, or bulk PBMC T cells (not recorded which). The source of this sequence is a woman aged 45-65 years in good health. The CDR3 protein is CASRRGTPGLLKEFF.